The 13 T cell receptor beta chains below come from one sample, sequenced in a study of cytomegalovirus exposure and HLA in healthy donors. Generated by immunoSEQ multiplex PCR, the TCRdb table keeps only in-frame clones and is missing some. The table lists around 170,000 clones, around nine tenths of them singletons. Sequencing was carried out using PBMCs. The receptors derive from a man aged 18 to 35 in good health and CMV-seronegative.

The V and J genes are TRBV29-1 and TRBJ2-5; D not certain. The germline gives CDR1 SQVTM, CDR2 ANQGSEA. With 3 bases removed from V and 2 bases from J, the gap between germline ends came to 10 bases. CDR3 length: 13 residues. The CDR3 region is CSVESGRQETQYF. The CDR3 DNA reads TGCAGCGTTGAGTCAGGCAGGCAAGAGACCCAGTACTTC.

The chain is built from TRBV7-9 and TRBJ1-5; TRBD1 matches 10 bases. This CDR3 is 14 amino acids long. Germline V CDR1 and CDR2: SEHNR, FQNEAQ (reference sequence). V dropped 0 bases and J dropped 7; count of bases not matched to a gene: 0. The CDR3 sequence is CASSLAGQGQPQHF. The CDR3 DNA sequence: TGTGCCAGCAGCTTAGCGGGACAGGGGCAGCCCCAGCATTTT. Full variable domain (missing parts from reference TRBV7-9 and TRBJ1-5): DTGVSQNPRHKITKRGQNVTFRCDPISEHNRLYWYRQTLGQGPEFLTYFQNEAQLEKSRLLSDRFSAERPKGSFSTLEIQRTEQGDSAMYLCASSLAGQGQPQHFGDGTRLSIL.

This chain connects TRBV20-1 to TRBJ2-7; no firm D call. Germline V gene sequence: CDR1 DFQATT, CDR2 SNEGSKA (reference sequence). V was shortened by 6 bases and J by 6 bases, with 12 bases between the two germline ends. There are 11 residues in the CDR3. DNA for the CDR3: TGCAGTGCCCTGAGAGGTACCGAGCAGTACTTC. This sequence encodes CSALRGTEQYF.

The CDR3 here is CASSLFGTGYYGYTF. CDR3 bases: TGTGCCAGCAGTTTATTCGGGACAGGGTATTATGGCTACACCTTC. The rearrangement uses TRBV27 and TRBJ1-2, with 9 nucleotides matching TRBD1. V trimming: 1 base; J trimming: 5 bases; junction bases outside the gene matches: 5. Germline V CDR1 and CDR2: MNHEY, SMNVEV (reference sequence). The CDR3 is 15 residues long.

The chain is built from TRBV4-1 and TRBJ2-1; 9 nucleotides line up with TRBD1. Germline CDR1 reads MGHRA; CDR2 reads YSYEKL. The CDR3 extends over 15 amino acids. The V gene end was trimmed by 3 bases and the J gene end by 7 bases; junction bases not matched to a gene: 7. CDR3 nucleotides: TGCGCCAGCAGCCAGGAACAGGGGGCGCTTAATGAGCAGTTCTTC. This encodes CASSQEQGALNEQFF.

The rearrangement joins TRBV5-1 to TRBJ2-1; 10 bases are shared with TRBD2. V gave up 4 bases and J gave up 8 bases; unmatched junction bases: 15. The CDR3 consists of 17 residues. Germline CDR1 SGHRS, CDR2 YFSETQ. CDR3 sequence: CASSPRRAGGPWDEQFF. CDR3 DNA: TGCGCCAGCAGCCCTCGGAGAGCGGGGGGGCCCTGGGATGAGCAGTTCTTC.

The chain couples TRBV5-1 to TRBJ1-5; maybe TRBD1 (6 bases). Germline V lookup: CDR1 SGHRS, CDR2 YFSETQ. CDR3 length equals 15 residues. V lost 4 bases to trimming and J lost 4 bases, with 15 bases between them. This chain's CDR3 is CASSPETGTNQPQHF. In nucleotides, the CDR3 is TGCGCCAGCAGCCCCGAGACAGGAACTAATCAGCCCCAGCATTTT.

The chain employs TRBV5-1 and TRBJ1-2; 8 bases are a match to TRBD1. This CDR3 region has 15 residues. V lost 0 bases to trimming and J lost 4 bases; unmatched junction nucleotides: 5. CDR1 is SGHRS, CDR2 YFSETQ, per germline. This CDR3 reads CASSLAGGTGYGYTF. The CDR3 DNA follows: TGCGCCAGCAGCTTGGCAGGGGGCACCGGCTATGGCTACACCTTC.

J is TRBJ1-1 and V is TRBV4-1; D is ambiguous. Germline loops: CDR1 MGHRA, CDR2 YSYEKL. The CDR3 loop spans 13 amino acids. Deletions cut 1 base from V and 5 bases from J, with 8 bases between. The CDR3 reads CASSQGRRTEAFF. In nucleotides, the CDR3 is TGCGCCAGCAGCCAAGGCAGGAGGACTGAAGCTTTCTTT.

The rearrangement links TRBV10-3 to TRBJ1-2; TRBD1 matches at 10 bases. Germline assignment: CDR1 ENHRY and CDR2 SYGVKD. V gave up 6 bases and J gave up 6 bases; unmatched junction bases: 10. This CDR3 has 15 residues. The CDR3 spells CAIRVEWGQGNGYTF. The CDR3 coding sequence is TGTGCCATCAGAGTGGAATGGGGACAGGGGAATGGCTACACCTTC.

This chain joins TRBV6-5 and TRBJ2-5; no definite D call. CDR1 MNHEY and CDR2 SVGAGI come from the germline V gene. The CDR3 runs 13 residues. The V gene lost 7 bases and the J gene lost 4 bases, with 13 bases spanning the gap. CDR3 amino acids: CASTRRPRETQYF. The CDR3 region has the DNA TGTGCCAGCACCCGCAGGCCCCGAGAGACCCAGTACTTC.

The chain employs TRBV6-1 and TRBJ1-6; TRBD1 is a possible D gene (5 bases). CDR1 and CDR2 from the germline V gene are MNHNS and SASEGT. This CDR3 is built from 15 residues. V lost 8 bases to trimming and J lost 9 bases, with 20 bases between them. Here the CDR3 DNA reads TGTGCCAGCTCCCCGAGGGGCGGGGACGGTTCACCCCTCCACTTT. Translating gives CASSPRGGDGSPLHF.

The genes are TRBV28 and TRBJ1-3, with TRBD1 as a possible D gene (6 bases). CDR1 and CDR2 from the germline V gene are MDHEN and SYDVKM. V was cut by 5 bases and J by 2 bases, with 13 bases left in between. The CDR3 loop spans 15 amino acids. CDR3 sequence (DNA): TGTGCCAGCAGTAATACAGGGCGTACTGGAAACACCATATATTTT. It specifies CASSNTGRTGNTIYF.